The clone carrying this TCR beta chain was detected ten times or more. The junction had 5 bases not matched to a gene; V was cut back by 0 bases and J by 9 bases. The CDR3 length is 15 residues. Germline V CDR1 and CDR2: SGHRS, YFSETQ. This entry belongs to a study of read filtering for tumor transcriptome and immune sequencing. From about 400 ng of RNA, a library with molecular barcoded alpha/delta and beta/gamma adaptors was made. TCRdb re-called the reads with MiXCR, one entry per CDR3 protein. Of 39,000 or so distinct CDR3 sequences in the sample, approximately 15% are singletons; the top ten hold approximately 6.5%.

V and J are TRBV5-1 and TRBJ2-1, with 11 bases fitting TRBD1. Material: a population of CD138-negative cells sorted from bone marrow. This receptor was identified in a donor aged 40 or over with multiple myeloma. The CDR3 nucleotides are TGCGCCAGCAGCTTGGGGGACAGGGGGGTTAGTGAGCAGTTCTTC. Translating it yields CASSLGDRGVSEQFF. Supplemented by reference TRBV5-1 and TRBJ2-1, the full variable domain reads KAGVTQTPRYLIKTRGQQVTLSCSPISGHRSVSWYQQTPGQGLQFLFEYFSETQRNKGNFPGRFSGRQFSNSRSEMNVSTLELGDSALYLCASSLGDRGVSEQFFGPGTRLTVL.